Listed below are T cell receptor beta chains from one sample, sequenced in a study of cytomegalovirus exposure and HLA in healthy donors. Assay used: immunoSEQ multiplex PCR; TCRdb lists only in-frame clones, some missing. The table records 90,000 to 120,000 clones, about four fifths of them present only once. Source material: PBMCs. The receptors were sampled from a young man in good health and CMV-seropositive. Both conserved end residues are part of each CDR3. The D gene is left open where the match is weak. Part of the rows lack a size; the others show once, few, many or a class for expanded clones.

D,J,V,size,DNA,CDR3
-,TRBJ1-5,TRBV30,-,TGTGCCTGGAGTGCCCAGACAGCCCGATCCCCCCAGCATTTT,CAWSAQTARSPQHF
TRBD1,TRBJ2-4,TRBV10-2,-,TGCGCCAGCAGTGAGTCAGGGGGCCGGCAAAACATTCAGTACTTC,CASSESGGRQNIQYF
-,TRBJ1-1,TRBV5-1,-,TGCGCCAGCAGCTTGGGGGGGCGACTCATGAACACTGAAGCTTTCTTT,CASSLGGRLMNTEAFF
-,TRBJ1-1,TRBV6-4,-,TGTGCCAGCAGTGAGGATTATCGGGGGGAAGCTTTCTTT,CASSEDYRGEAFF
TRBD1,TRBJ1-6,TRBV7-2,-,TGTGCCAGCAGCAAAACAGGGGAGCATTCACCCCTCCACTTT,CASSKTGEHSPLHF
-,TRBJ2-2,TRBV5-1,-,TGCGCCAGCAGCTTGGAGCCTAGAAGTTTCGGGGAGCTGTTTTTT,CASSLEPRSFGELFF
-,TRBJ2-1,TRBV15,once,TGTGCCACCAGCAGAGATCATGGACTCTCTCCCTACAATGAGCAGTTCTTC,CATSRDHGLSPYNEQFF
-,TRBJ2-1,TRBV6-1,few,TGTGCCAGCAGTGAAGAAGCCCAGGGCCTCGCCTACAATGAGCAGTTCTTC,CASSEEAQGLAYNEQFF
-,TRBJ2-1,TRBV6-5,-,TGTGCCAGCAGTTACGCGGGGGCGGGTGATGTAGAGCAGTTCTTC,CASSYAGAGDVEQFF
-,TRBJ2-5,TRBV6-5,-,TGTGCCAGCAGTTTGCAGGGAGGTGGAGAGACCCAGTACTTC,CASSLQGGGETQYF
TRBD2,TRBJ2-3,TRBV6-1,-,TGTGCCAGCAGTGGACCCCGTTCTAGCGGGGGGGCAGATACGCAGTATTTT,CASSGPRSSGGADTQYF
-,TRBJ2-2,TRBV19,-,TGTGCCAGTAGCCTTTTTGAGGACTTCCGGGACACCGGGGAGCTGTTTTTT,CASSLFEDFRDTGELFF
TRBD2,TRBJ2-1,TRBV2,-,TGTGCCAGCAGTGAAGCGGGGCGGGGGGGCCCCTACAATGAGCAGTTCTTC,CASSEAGRGGPYNEQFF
-,TRBJ1-2,TRBV6-1,few,TGTGCCAGCAGTGGACAGCCGCCTGGCTACACCTTC,CASSGQPPGYTF
-,TRBJ2-3,TRBV2,-,TGTGCCACCCGGGGACACTACGACGAGAATACGCAGTATTTT,CATRGHYDENTQYF
TRBD2,TRBJ2-5,TRBV5-1,-,TGCGCCAGCAGTTGGACTAGCGGGGGGCACCTACGTTGGGAGACCCAGTACTTC,CASSWTSGGHLRWETQYF
-,TRBJ1-2,TRBV11-2,-,TGTGCCAGCAGCTTAGTAGCTGGCGGGGGTCATGGCTACACCTTC,CASSLVAGGGHGYTF
TRBD1,TRBJ1-6,TRBV6-6,-,TGTGCCAGCAGTTGGGGACAGGGTAGACCCAATTCACCCCTCCACTTT,CASSWGQGRPNSPLHF
-,TRBJ2-7,TRBV15,-,TGTGCCACCAGCAGTTCGGGGGATTCCTACGAGCAGTACTTC,CATSSSGDSYEQYF
-,TRBJ2-7,TRBV7-9,-,TGTTCCAGCAGCCTCGACAGCTACGAGCAGTACTTC,CSSSLDSYEQYF
-,TRBJ2-2,TRBV2,-,TGTGCCAGCAACAATCCCCCGGGAGCGAACACCGGGGAGCTGTTTTTT,CASNNPPGANTGELFF
TRBD1,TRBJ1-3,TRBV7-6,-,TGTGCCAGCAGCTTACTTTTTGGGGACAGGGGGAACACCATATATTTT,CASSLLFGDRGNTIYF
TRBD1,TRBJ1-1,TRBV6-1,-,TGTGCCAGCAGTGACTACCTCCGGGACAGGGGGTCGGAGGCTTTCTTT,CASSDYLRDRGSEAFF
TRBD2,TRBJ2-7,TRBV19,-,TGTGCCAGTAGTATAAGCGGGGGGGAAACCTACGAGCAGTACTTC,CASSISGGETYEQYF
-,TRBJ1-1,TRBV19,-,TGTGCCAGTAGTATGAGCGGGAACACTGAAGCTTTCTTT,CASSMSGNTEAFF
TRBD1,TRBJ1-2,TRBV7-2,few,TGTGCCAGCAGCCTAGGACAGGGTTGGGGCGGCTACACCTTC,CASSLGQGWGGYTF